Below are 22 T cell receptor beta chains sequenced from a single sample in a study of vaccination and CD4 T cells after COVID-19. The Oncomine TCR Beta short-read assay sequenced DNA from cultured CD4+ T cells. Each CDR3 protein is one row after TCRdb ran MiXCR on the PCR reads. The sample lists 3,000 to 4,000 distinct CDR3 sequences, 11% to 15% seen once, with roughly a sixth in the top ten. These receptors lack a known antigen. Treatment given: 10-day PBMC culture with coronavirus spike peptide pools or control peptides (ViraFEST assay). Input material: CD4+ T cells from blood, cultured in vitro. The source is a human donor who had recovered from COVID-19.

Judged by abundance, this clonotype is medium-sized. This rearrangement joins TRBV24-1 to TRBJ2-7; D is unclear. Germline assignment: CDR1 KGHDR and CDR2 SFDVKD. Trimming shortened V by 2 bases and J by 0 bases, and 13 bases separated the two germline ends. This CDR3 comprises 16 residues. The CDR3 region is CATSDSKTSSSYEQYF. CDR3 sequence (DNA): TGTGCCACCAGTGATTCTAAAACGTCCAGCTCCTACGAGCAGTACTTC.

The V gene is TRBV6-1, the J gene TRBJ2-7; D may be TRBD2 (5 bases). This CDR3 spans 11 amino acids. Per the germline V gene, CDR1 is MNHNS and CDR2 is SASEGT. Trimming shortened V by 11 bases and J by 3 bases, and 11 bases separated the two germline ends. DNA for the CDR3: TGTGCCTCCCTCCGGGGCTACGAGCAGTACTTC. Protein: CASLRGYEQYF.

This clonotype is categorized as medium-sized. The chain joins TRBV6-1 to TRBJ1-1; a possible D gene is TRBD1 (5 bases). The CDR3 consists of 13 residues. The germline CDR1 and CDR2 sequences are MNHNS and SASEGT. V shed 4 bases and J shed 1 base, with 7 bases lying between them. Written as DNA, the CDR3 is TGTGCCAGCAGTGGGACACCGAACACTGAAGCTTTCTTT. Amino acids: CASSGTPNTEAFF.

This clonotype was seen more than once but under ten times. The chain links TRBV6-2 or TRBV6-3 to TRBJ2-1; TRBD2 agrees at 10 bases. V dropped 6 bases and J dropped 7; count of bases not matched to a gene: 9. Germline values: CDR1 MNHEY, CDR2 SVGEGT. The CDR3 has 15 residues. Here the CDR3 DNA reads TGTGCCAGCAGGGGGGAGCGGGGGGGACTGAATGAGCAGTTCTTC. It specifies CASRGERGGLNEQFF.

The V gene is TRBV5-1, the J gene TRBJ2-2; 8 nucleotides agree with TRBD1. Unmatched junction bases numbered 7, after V lost 4 bases and J lost 5 bases. Germline V lookup: CDR1 SGHRS, CDR2 YFSETQ. This CDR3 is built from 15 residues. In DNA form, the CDR3 reads TGCGCCAGCAGCCGTGACAGGGGAAAAACCGGGGAGCTGTTTTTT. Encoded protein: CASSRDRGKTGELFF. The full variable domain, in which reference TRBV5-1 and TRBJ2-2 provide the parts outside the CDR3, is KAGVTQTPRYLIKTRGQQVTLSCSPISGHRSVSWYQQTPGQGLQFLFEYFSETQRNKGNFPGRFSGRQFSNSRSEMNVSTLELGDSALYLCASSRDRGKTGELFFGEGSRLTVL.

This clonotype is medium-sized in the sample. This chain links TRBV12-3 or TRBV12-4 with TRBJ2-5; 7 bases fit TRBD2. J was trimmed by 5 bases and V by 5 bases; bases with no gene match: 8. The CDR3 is 14 residues long. This CDR3 is CASSAGTTSETQYF. In DNA, the CDR3 is TGTGCCAGCAGTGCCGGGACTACCTCGGAGACCCAGTACTTC.

In its sample, this clonotype ranks as medium-sized. The chain couples TRBV19 to TRBJ1-5; D not certain. V was trimmed by 7 bases and J by 1 base, leaving 20 bases between them. Germline lookup yields CDR1 LNHDA and CDR2 SQIVND (reference sequence). The CDR3 length is 17 residues. CDR3 protein: CASTLGVYASSNQPQHF. In DNA form, the CDR3 reads TGTGCCAGTACCCTTGGGGTTTACGCTTCAAGCAATCAGCCCCAGCATTTT.

The chain carries TRBV20-1 and TRBJ2-7, with TRBD2 matching over 7 bases. The CDR3 runs to 14 residues. Germline values: CDR1 DFQATT, CDR2 SNEGSKA (reference sequence). Trimming took 0 bases from V and 5 from J; bases not matched to a gene: 7. The CDR3 coding sequence is TGCAGTGCTAGAGATGGGGGGGGGTGGGACGAGCAGTACTTC. This sequence encodes CSARDGGGWDEQYF.

The rearrangement links TRBV2 to TRBJ1-5, with D perhaps matching TRBD1 (6 bases). CDR3 length: 13 residues. Trimming removed 6 bases at V and 4 bases at J, with 10 bases between. Germline V gene sequence: CDR1 SNHLY, CDR2 FYNNEI. In nucleotides, the CDR3 is TGTGCCAGCAGGGACAGAGAAAATCAGCCCCAGCATTTT. It codes for CASRDRENQPQHF. The variable domain in full, completed from reference TRBV2 and TRBJ1-5, reads EPEVTQTPSHQVTQMGQEVILRCVPISNHLYFYWYRQILGQKVEFLVSFYNNEISEKSEIFDDQFSVERPDGSNFTLKIRSTKLEDSAMYFCASRDRENQPQHFGDGTRLSIL.

The CDR3 loop reads CASTWGNSYNEQFF. The CDR3 DNA sequence: TGTGCCAGCACGTGGGGGAACTCCTACAATGAGCAGTTCTTC. The chain employs TRBV12-3 or TRBV12-4 and TRBJ2-1, with D possibly called TRBD1 or TRBD2 (5 bases each). V was clipped by 7 bases and J by 0 bases, with 10 bases between them. The CDR3 contains 14 residues.

In its sample, this clonotype ranks as medium-sized. The chain carries TRBV20-1 and TRBJ1-3; the D is unclear. Deletions cut 0 bases from V and 1 base from J, with 1 base between. This CDR3 is built from 12 residues. CDR1 is DFQATT, CDR2 SNEGSKA, per germline (reference sequence). In nucleotides, the CDR3 is TGCAGTGCTAGAGAATCTGGAAACACCATATATTTT. Encoded protein: CSARESGNTIYF.

This rearrangement joins TRBV7-3 to TRBJ2-2; D gene ambiguous. The ends were cut back, 5 bases at V and 5 bases at J, with 9 bases in the middle. The CDR3 loop spans 13 amino acids. CDR1 is SGHTA, CDR2 FQGTGA, per germline. This chain's CDR3 is CASSLVSTGELFF. The CDR3 nucleotides are TGTGCCAGCAGCCTAGTCTCAACCGGGGAGCTGTTTTTT.

J is TRBJ1-2 and V is TRBV5-7; D is perhaps TRBD1 (6 bases). TRBV5-7 counts as an open reading frame of uncertain function. There are 14 residues in the CDR3. V lost 5 bases and J lost 3, with 14 bases in between. The CDR3: CASSHRTDYYGYTF. CDR3 coding DNA: TGTGCCAGCAGTCATCGGACAGACTACTATGGCTACACCTTC.

This clonotype is medium-sized by share. The V call is TRBV4-1, the J call TRBJ2-7; 7 nucleotides line up with TRBD2. Germline CDR1 MGHRA, CDR2 YSYEKL. The CDR3 totals 15 residues. Trimming at V came to 1 base and at J to 2 bases, leaving 5 bases not matched to a gene. CDR3 in DNA: TGCGCCAGCAGCCAAGCCGGGACTACTACCTACGAGCAGTACTTC. As protein: CASSQAGTTTYEQYF.

A few counts support this clonotype. The rearrangement uses TRBV12-3 or TRBV12-4 and TRBJ1-6, with a possible D match to TRBD1 (5 bases). The CDR3 sequence is 14 residues long. Trimming removed 3 bases at V and 8 bases at J, with 11 bases between. The CDR3 loop is CASSLGQKDSPLHF. The CDR3 DNA follows: TGTGCCAGCAGTTTGGGGCAGAAAGATTCACCCCTCCACTTT.

This clonotype is categorized as medium-sized (0.01 to 0.1%). The chain couples TRBV2 to TRBJ2-7; D is undetermined. CDR3 length: 14 residues. The germline V gene encodes CDR1 SNHLY and CDR2 FYNNEI. Between the trimmed V and J ends, which lost 3 bases and 9 bases, there was a span of 18 bases. CDR3 in amino acids: CASSDSLGTHGQYF. CDR3 DNA sequence: TGTGCCAGCAGTGATTCTTTGGGCACTCACGGGCAGTACTTC. The full variable domain, rest sourced from reference TRBV2 and TRBJ2-7, is EPEVTQTPSHQVTQMGQEVILRCVPISNHLYFYWYRQILGQKVEFLVSFYNNEISEKSEIFDDQFSVERPDGSNFTLKIRSTKLEDSAMYFCASSDSLGTHGQYFGPGTRLTVT.

Sample share makes this clonotype medium-sized. The chain uses TRBV12-3 or TRBV12-4 and TRBJ1-2; the match to TRBD1 covers 11 bases. There are 14 residues in the CDR3. Germline trimming cut 6 bases from V and 6 bases from J; bases unmatched to any gene: 6. CDR3 amino acids: CASRPGQGANGYTF. CDR3 coding DNA: TGTGCCAGCAGGCCCGGACAGGGGGCGAATGGCTACACCTTC.

This clonotype turned up a few times. The J gene is TRBJ1-1, the V gene TRBV6-1; TRBD1 matches at 11 bases. Germline CDR1 and CDR2: MNHNS and SASEGT. The V and J ends lost 4 bases and 8 bases, in that order; junction bases with no gene match: 6. This CDR3 is built from 14 residues. The CDR3 DNA sequence: TGTGCCAGCAGTGTAGGGACAGGGGGGGCGGAAGCTTTCTTT. This encodes CASSVGTGGAEAFF.

This clonotype is labeled as medium-sized. The chain links TRBV27 to TRBJ1-5; TRBD1 is a possible D gene (6 bases). V was clipped by 6 bases and J by 0 bases, with 21 bases between them. From germline, CDR1 is MNHEY and CDR2 SMNVEV (reference sequence). The CDR3 is 18 residues long. CDR3 DNA sequence: TGTGCCAGCAGACAACATCGGGACATACGAGATAGCAATCAGCCCCAGCATTTT. It yields the protein CASRQHRDIRDSNQPQHF.

This clonotype is judged medium-sized. This chain connects TRBV7-8 to TRBJ2-2; tentative D call: TRBD1 (5 bases). The length of the CDR3 is 14 residues. Germline V gene lookup returns CDR1 SGHVS and CDR2 FQNEAQ. V was clipped by 5 bases and J by 1 base, with 8 bases between them. The CDR3 reads CASSPTVNTGELFF. Here the CDR3 DNA reads TGTGCCAGCAGCCCGACAGTGAACACCGGGGAGCTGTTTTTT.

By frequency in the sample, this clonotype is medium-sized. The rearrangement uses TRBV6-1 and TRBJ1-6, with 8 bases identical to TRBD1. CDR1 MNHNS and CDR2 SASEGT come from the germline V gene. The V and J ends lost 6 bases and 7 bases, in that order; junction bases with no gene match: 5. CDR3 length: 14 amino acids. DNA for the CDR3: TGTGCCAGCAGAGGACAGGGTGGGAATTCACCCCTCCACTTT. Amino acid sequence: CASRGQGGNSPLHF.

By share, this clonotype counts as hyperexpanded. This sequence joins TRBV5-1 and TRBJ2-7, with D perhaps matching TRBD1 or TRBD2 (5 bases each). CDR3 length: 14 residues. Germline V lookup: CDR1 SGHRS, CDR2 YFSETQ. V lost 3 bases and J 2 bases, leaving 12 bases between the germline ends. The CDR3 coding sequence is TGCGCCAGCAGCTCCTCGGGACCGCCCTACGAGCAGTACTTC. Its translation is CASSSSGPPYEQYF.